This T cell receptor (beta chain) was sequenced during a study of T cell responses to AZD1222 COVID-19 vaccine. Study-level findings and limits: Reports indicate that nearly half of spike-specific TCRs are directed at unmutated variant regions. CD4 TCRs linked to vaccination spanned spike, dominating at 160-218 and 743-854.

Profiling relied on immunoSEQ multiplex PCR, and the TCRdb table lists in-frame clones only, not all of them. The table includes about 90,000 clones, around nine tenths detected once. Trimming removed 9 bases at V and 5 bases at J, with 16 bases between. This CDR3 is 14 amino acids long. CDR1 is LNHDA, CDR2 SQIVND, per germline (reference sequence). Turning to this clone: The antigen is undetermined.

The specimen comprised peripheral blood, sampled on day 0 of MenACWY control vaccination. The genes are TRBV19 and TRBJ2-2; D is perhaps TRBD1 or TRBD2 (6 bases each). The sequence came from an adult in good health. CDR3 sequence: CASRDRRGTGELFF. The CDR3 region has the DNA TGTGCCAGCCGAGACAGGAGGGGAACCGGGGAGCTGTTTTTT.